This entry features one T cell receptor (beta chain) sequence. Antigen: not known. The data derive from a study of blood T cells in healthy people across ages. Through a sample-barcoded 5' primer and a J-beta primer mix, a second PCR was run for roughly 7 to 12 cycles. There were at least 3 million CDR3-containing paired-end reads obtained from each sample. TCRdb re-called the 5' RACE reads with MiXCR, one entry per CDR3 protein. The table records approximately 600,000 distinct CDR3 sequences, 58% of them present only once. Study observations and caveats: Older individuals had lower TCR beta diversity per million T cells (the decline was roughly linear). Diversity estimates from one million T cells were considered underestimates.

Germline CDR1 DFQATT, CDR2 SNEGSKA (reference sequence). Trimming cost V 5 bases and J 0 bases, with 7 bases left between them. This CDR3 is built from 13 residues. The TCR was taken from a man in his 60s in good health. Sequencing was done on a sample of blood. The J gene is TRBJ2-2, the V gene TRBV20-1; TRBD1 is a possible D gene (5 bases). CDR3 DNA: TGCAGTGCTGTACAGGCGAACACCGGGGAGCTGTTTTTT. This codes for CSAVQANTGELFF.